This TCR beta chain was identified during a study of CD8 T cells in ankylosing spondylitis. General study findings and limits: Ankylosing spondylitis blood appeared to be characterized by a TCR beta motif of about eight highly homologous variants. In synovial fluid and blood from reactive arthritis, some motif variants were previously reported. Disease-linked clones reportedly showed significant enrichment in matched ankylosing spondylitis synovial fluid.

A few counts support this clonotype. Its cognate antigen is unknown. A quantitative 5'-RACE method, one with molecular barcodes, was used to make TCR beta libraries. Each CDR3 protein is one row after TCRdb ran MiXCR on the 5' RACE reads. The data show about 240,000 distinct CDR3 sequences, around 25% seen once. Trimming took off 7 bases at V and 1 base at J, with 15 bases between the two ends. The CDR3 runs to 15 residues. The germline V gene has CDR1 SGHVS and CDR2 FQNEAQ. The sequenced sample was blood, either unsorted or a sorted T cell fraction (not recorded which). V is TRBV7-8 and J is TRBJ2-3; tentatively, D is TRBD2 (6 bases). The receptor's source is a male donor with ankylosing spondylitis or in good health (not recorded which). For the CDR3, the DNA is TGTGCCAGCACCAAACTAGCCCGTGGCACAGATACGCAGTATTTT. This sequence encodes CASTKLARGTDTQYF.